Below, 28 T cell receptor beta chains from the same sample are listed, as sequenced in a study of blood T cell repertoires in COVID-19. Method: immunoSEQ multiplex PCR; TCRdb's copy keeps in-frame clones and lacks some. Here the sample spans 100,000 to 150,000 clones, around 82% being singletons. The material sequenced was peripheral blood. All receptors come from a man in his fifties or sixties with acute or convalescent COVID-19.

In its sample, this clone was seen once. DNA of the CDR3: TGTGCCAGCTCGCTCGGACGGAGTGCGGGGGAGCAGTACTTC. Translated, it gives CASSLGRSAGEQYF. The chain recombines TRBV18 with TRBJ2-7, with D perhaps TRBD2 (6 bases). Trimming pared 6 bases from V and 7 bases from J, leaving 19 bases between. Germline CDR1 reads KGHSH; CDR2 reads LQKENI. The CDR3 loop spans 14 amino acids.

The chain links TRBV6-5 to TRBJ2-7; 8 bases map to TRBD1. After removal of 8 bases from V and 1 base from J, the junction contained 4 bases not matched to a gene. The V gene's germline CDR1 is MNHEY and CDR2 SVGAGI. CDR3 size: 13 residues. CDR3 loop: CASRDRPSYEQYF. The CDR3 DNA is TGTGCCAGCCGGGACAGGCCGTCCTACGAGCAGTACTTC.

This chain connects TRBV27 to TRBJ2-2; 7 positions match TRBD1. V lost 5 bases and J lost 4; bases outside the gene matches: 7. The germline CDR1 and CDR2 sequences are MNHEY and SMNVEV (reference sequence). The CDR3 runs to 15 residues. The CDR3 reads CASSRDRRATGELFF. The CDR3 DNA reads TGTGCCAGCAGTCGGGACAGACGGGCCACCGGGGAGCTGTTTTTT.

This clone showed up just a few times. V gene TRBV6-5 combines with J gene TRBJ1-1, with 12 bases aligning to TRBD1. CDR1 is MNHEY, CDR2 SVGAGI, per germline. The CDR3 totals 15 residues. Trimming took 5 bases from V and 4 from J; bases not matched to a gene: 5. The CDR3 sequence is CASSRDRGLGTEAFF. Here the CDR3 DNA reads TGTGCCAGCAGTCGGGACAGGGGGCTTGGCACTGAAGCTTTCTTT.

This clone was counted a single time. This chain uses TRBV4-1 with TRBJ2-3; tentative D call: TRBD2 (6 bases). This CDR3 comprises 19 residues. The germline V gene has CDR1 MGHRA and CDR2 YSYEKL. With 1 base removed from V and 4 bases from J, the gap between germline ends came to 24 bases. CDR3 in DNA: TGCGCCAGCAGCCAAGCGATGAGGTGGGGCGCGGGGATCGCAGATACGCAGTATTTT. Translating it yields CASSQAMRWGAGIADTQYF.

The sample holds a few counts of this clone. The chain is built from TRBV6-2 or TRBV6-3 and TRBJ1-5, with TRBD1 as a possible D gene (6 bases). Trimming removed 4 bases from V and 3 bases from J, with 16 bases in between. This CDR3 is built from 16 residues. CDR1 is MNHEY, CDR2 SVGEGT, per germline. CDR3 protein: CASSSTKRQVNQPQHF. The CDR3 DNA is TGTGCCAGCAGTTCTACCAAAAGACAGGTCAATCAGCCCCAGCATTTT.

The chain uses TRBV2 and TRBJ2-5; D remains ambiguous. Germline V lookup: CDR1 SNHLY, CDR2 FYNNEI. The CDR3 runs to 12 residues. Trimming stripped 10 bases from V and 7 bases from J, with 16 bases between. DNA of the CDR3: TGTGCCAACCCAAGTATCCACGGGACCCAGTACTTC. Its protein is CANPSIHGTQYF. The whole variable domain, filled in from reference TRBV2 and TRBJ2-5, reads EPEVTQTPSHQVTQMGQEVILRCVPISNHLYFYWYRQILGQKVEFLVSFYNNEISEKSEIFDDQFSVERPDGSNFTLKIRSTKLEDSAMYFCANPSIHGTQYFGPGTRLLVL.

DNA for the CDR3: TGTGCCAGCAGCTCCGGCGGGACAGGGGGAAGAAACGAGCAGTACTTC. Its protein product is CASSSGGTGGRNEQYF. The chain joins TRBV5-6 to TRBJ2-7; 11 nucleotides line up with TRBD1. The length of the CDR3 is 16 residues. The trim removed 3 bases at V and 5 bases at J, leaving 10 bases unmatched. In germline, CDR1 is SGHDT, CDR2 YYEEEE.

The V and J genes are TRBV6-5 and TRBJ1-3, with D maybe TRBD1 (6 bases). This CDR3 has 15 residues. The V gene lost 2 bases and the J gene lost 4 bases, with 12 bases spanning the gap. Germline CDR1 MNHEY, CDR2 SVGAGI. CDR3 in amino acids: CASSYAQGAGNTIYF. The CDR3, as DNA: TGTGCCAGCAGTTACGCACAGGGTGCAGGAAACACCATATATTTT.

The CDR3 spells CASSLEGATAGPQHF. The CDR3 DNA follows: TGTGCCAGCAGCCTAGAGGGAGCGACCGCGGGACCCCAGCATTTT. The chain recombines TRBV4-2 with TRBJ1-5, with D uncertain. V shed 4 bases and J shed 10 bases, with 20 bases lying between them. Germline-derived CDR1 and CDR2 are LGHNA and YNFKEQ. This CDR3 has 15 amino acids.

This clone was detected only once. The rearrangement uses TRBV4-1 and TRBJ1-5; 8 bases are shared with TRBD1. Germline CDR1 MGHRA, CDR2 YSYEKL. V trimming: 0 bases; J trimming: 10 bases; junction bases outside the gene matches: 8. The CDR3 extends over 15 amino acids. The CDR3 region is CASSQETLTGGPQHF. The CDR3 DNA sequence: TGCGCCAGCAGCCAAGAAACCTTAACAGGGGGACCCCAGCATTTT.

This clone has just a few counts. This sequence joins TRBV28 and TRBJ1-1; D is uncertain. This CDR3 spans 13 amino acids. Germline lookup yields CDR1 MDHEN and CDR2 SYDVKM. V dropped 7 bases and J dropped 1 base, with 10 bases sitting between them. CDR3 sequence reads: CASKEGGNTEAFF. The CDR3 nucleotides read TGTGCCAGCAAAGAGGGCGGGAACACTGAAGCTTTCTTT.

The chain recombines TRBV7-2 with TRBJ2-1; 8 bases fit TRBD2. The CDR3 has 16 residues. The V gene's germline CDR1 is SGHTA and CDR2 FQGNSA. The ends lost 0 bases at V and 8 bases at J; junction bases unmatched: 9. As DNA, the CDR3 is TGTGCCAGCAGCTTAGCATTGCGGGGACTAGAAGATGAGCAGTTCTTC. Translation: CASSLALRGLEDEQFF.

This sequence joins TRBV4-1 and TRBJ2-2; 7 bases are a match to TRBD1. This CDR3 region has 13 residues. Looked up from germline, CDR1 is MGHRA and CDR2 is YSYEKL. Unmatched junction bases numbered 1, after V lost 2 bases and J lost 7 bases. The CDR3 spells CASSQWTGGELFF. CDR3 DNA sequence: TGCGCCAGCAGCCAATGGACAGGCGGGGAGCTGTTTTTT.

The V call is TRBV6-5, the J call TRBJ2-7; D might be TRBD1 (6 bases). This CDR3 region has 15 residues. The germline V gene has CDR1 MNHEY and CDR2 SVGAGI. V was shortened by 3 bases and J by 3 bases, with 15 bases between the two germline ends. This CDR3 is CASSYTDRSNYEQYF. CDR3 nucleotides: TGTGCCAGCAGTTATACCGACAGGTCGAACTACGAGCAGTACTTC.

V gene TRBV7-8 combines with J gene TRBJ2-7; D is ambiguous. The length of the CDR3 is 14 residues. V lost 5 bases, J lost 2 bases, and 13 bases lay in between. Germline CDR1 and CDR2: SGHVS and FQNEAQ. CDR3 sequence: CASSPLVLTYEQYF. The CDR3 DNA follows: TGTGCCAGCAGCCCCCTAGTACTAACCTACGAGCAGTACTTC.

The rearrangement joins TRBV19 to TRBJ1-2; D call uncertain. The CDR3 runs to 15 residues. Trimming cost V 6 bases and J 0 bases, with 14 bases left between them. Germline V CDR1 and CDR2: LNHDA, SQIVND (reference sequence). CDR3 bases: TGTGCCAGTAGCCCGGAGGGAATATCTAACTATGGCTACACCTTC. Translating it yields CASSPEGISNYGYTF.

This clone is a singleton in its sample. The chain employs TRBV20-1 and TRBJ2-7; D ambiguous. The V gene's germline CDR1 is DFQATT and CDR2 SNEGSKA (reference sequence). CDR3 length: 11 amino acids. The V gene lost 4 bases and the J gene lost 3 bases, with 7 bases spanning the gap. The CDR3 loop reads CSATPDYEQYF. As DNA, the CDR3 is TGCAGTGCTACCCCAGACTACGAGCAGTACTTC.

This chain joins TRBV27 and TRBJ1-1; tentative D call: TRBD1 (5 bases). CDR1 is MNHEY and CDR2 is SMNVEV in the germline V gene (reference sequence). The CDR3 consists of 15 residues. Deletions cut 4 bases from V and 4 bases from J, with 16 bases between. CDR3 loop: CASSSLRIRGTEAFF. The CDR3 region has the DNA TGTGCCAGCAGTTCCCTTCGGATTAGGGGCACTGAAGCTTTCTTT.

The CDR3 DNA reads TGTGCCAGCAGCGTAGGGCAGTCTAATGAAAAACTGTTTTTT. Translation: CASSVGQSNEKLFF. The chain recombines TRBV9 with TRBJ1-4; D call uncertain. The CDR3 totals 14 residues. Germline assignment: CDR1 SGDLS and CDR2 YYNGEE. The V and J ends lost 0 bases and 3 bases respectively, with 6 bases between them.

The rearrangement joins TRBV9 to TRBJ1-3, with D unresolved. V shed 0 bases and J shed 2 bases, with 6 bases lying between them. Germline CDR1 SGDLS, CDR2 YYNGEE. This CDR3 is 14 amino acids long. CDR3 residues: CASSVGSTGNTIYF. Here the CDR3 DNA reads TGTGCCAGCAGCGTAGGTAGTACTGGAAACACCATATATTTT.

V gene TRBV5-1 combines with J gene TRBJ2-2; D is perhaps TRBD1 (5 bases). The CDR3 length is 17 residues. V lost 3 bases to trimming and J lost 3 bases, with 18 bases between them. Looked up from germline, CDR1 is SGHRS and CDR2 is YFSETQ. The CDR3 protein is CASSSLGAVGYTGELFF. Here the CDR3 DNA reads TGCGCCAGCAGCTCACTTGGGGCCGTGGGGTACACCGGGGAGCTGTTTTTT.

V usage is TRBV5-4 and J usage is TRBJ2-1, with D possibly TRBD2 on 6 matching bases. This CDR3 contains 13 residues. Germline CDR1 and CDR2: SGHNT and YYREEE (reference sequence). V was pared by 2 bases and J by 6 bases, with 9 bases between. In nucleotides, the CDR3 is TGTGCCAGCAGCTTCGTGGGGGGCAATGAGCAGTTCTTC. Translation: CASSFVGGNEQFF.

This clone showed up just a few times. The chain combines TRBV7-2 with TRBJ2-5, with D possibly matching TRBD2 (6 bases). CDR3 length equals 15 residues. The V and J ends lost 3 bases and 4 bases respectively, with 15 bases between them. Germline CDR1 SGHTA, CDR2 FQGNSA. Here the CDR3 DNA reads TGTGCCAGCAGCTTTGTCCGGGGAGGAGGAGAGACCCAGTACTTC. Translating gives CASSFVRGGGETQYF.

This clone has just one count. The chain joins TRBV5-5 to TRBJ2-2, with a tentative D call TRBD1 (6 bases). The germline gives CDR1 SGHKS, CDR2 YYEKEE (reference sequence). V shed 10 bases and J shed 4 bases, with 23 bases lying between them. The CDR3 has 16 residues. The CDR3 loop is CAPGPGERSRTGELFF. DNA for the CDR3: TGTGCCCCCGGCCCAGGGGAGAGGTCACGCACCGGGGAGCTGTTTTTT.

The chain is built from TRBV4-2 and TRBJ1-5; 9 positions match TRBD1. V was pared by 3 bases and J by 3 bases, with 3 bases of the junction left unmatched. The CDR3 extends over 15 amino acids. Per the germline V gene, CDR1 is LGHNA and CDR2 is YNFKEQ. This chain's CDR3 is CASSQDRGNNQPQHF. The CDR3 nucleotides are TGTGCCAGCAGCCAGGACAGGGGTAACAATCAGCCCCAGCATTTT.

This rearrangement joins TRBV19 to TRBJ1-2, with a weak D call TRBD1 (5 bases). The CDR3 contains 12 residues. With 6 bases removed from V and 5 bases from J, the gap between germline ends came to 10 bases. CDR1 and CDR2 (germline): LNHDA, SQIVND (reference sequence). CDR3 protein: CASSQGFYGYTF. As DNA, the CDR3 is TGTGCCAGTAGCCAGGGTTTTTATGGCTACACCTTC.

The chain is built from TRBV9 and TRBJ1-2; D possibly corresponds to TRBD1 (6 bases). CDR1 SGDLS and CDR2 YYNGEE come from the germline V gene. The ends were cut back, 0 bases at V and 0 bases at J, with 6 bases in the middle. This CDR3 has 14 residues. The CDR3: CASSVGDTNYGYTF. Written as DNA, the CDR3 is TGTGCCAGCAGCGTAGGGGACACTAACTATGGCTACACCTTC.